The T cell receptor beta chain under discussion was sequenced for a study of T cell repertoires in cytomegalovirus infection. The wider study: It was the public TCR beta signatures that indicated both CMV infection and matching HLA type. Overall study results and limits: Dominant in the ex vivo response were TCR beta clonotypes restricted by HLA-C and specific for CMV.

The ends were cut back, 10 bases at V and 3 bases at J, with 18 bases in the middle. In germline, CDR1 is SEHNR, CDR2 FQNEAQ (reference sequence). The CDR3 extends over 14 amino acids. This clonotype was seen a few times. Its specificity is unknown. TCRdb ran MiXCR on the reads and lists one entry per CDR3 protein. The data hold 900,000 to 950,000 distinct CDR3 sequences, with about 33% observed a single time. This sequence joins TRBV7-9 and TRBJ2-5; D may match TRBD1 or TRBD2 (6 bases each). This TCR derives from a human donor in good health (CMV status not recorded). Some clones in this sample may be carry-over from other donors' samples. The sequencing here drew on cultured CD8+ T cells from PBMCs, taken from culture after CMV antigen stimulation. CDR3 DNA: TGTGCCACCCGGGGGCAGGGGCCGGAAGAGACCCAGTACTTC. Protein sequence: CATRGQGPEETQYF.